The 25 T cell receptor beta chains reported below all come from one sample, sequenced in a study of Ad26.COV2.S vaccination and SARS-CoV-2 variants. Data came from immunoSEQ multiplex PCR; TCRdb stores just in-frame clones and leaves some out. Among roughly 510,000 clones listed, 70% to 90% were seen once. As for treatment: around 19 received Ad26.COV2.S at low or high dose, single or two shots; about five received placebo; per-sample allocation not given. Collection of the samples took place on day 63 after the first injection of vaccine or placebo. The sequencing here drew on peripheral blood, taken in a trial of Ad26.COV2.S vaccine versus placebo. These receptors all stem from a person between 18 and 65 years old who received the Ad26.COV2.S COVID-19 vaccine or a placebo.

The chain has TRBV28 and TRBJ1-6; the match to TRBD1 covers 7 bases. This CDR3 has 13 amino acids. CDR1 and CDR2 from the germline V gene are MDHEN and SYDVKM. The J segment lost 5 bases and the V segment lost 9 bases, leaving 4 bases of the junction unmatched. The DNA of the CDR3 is TGTGCCAGGGGACAGCACCATAATTCACCCCTCCACTTT. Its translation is CARGQHHNSPLHF. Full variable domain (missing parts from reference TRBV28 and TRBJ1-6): DVKVTQSSRYLVKRTGEKVFLECVQDMDHENMFWYRQDPGLGLRLIYFSYDVKMKEKGDIPEGYSVSREKKERFSLILESASTNQTSMYLCARGQHHNSPLHFGNGTRLTVT.

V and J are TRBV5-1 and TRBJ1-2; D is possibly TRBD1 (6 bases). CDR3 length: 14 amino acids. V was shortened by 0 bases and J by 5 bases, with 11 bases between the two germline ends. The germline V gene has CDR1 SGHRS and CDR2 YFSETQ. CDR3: CASSLGQDKYGYTF. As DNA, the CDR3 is TGCGCCAGCAGCTTGGGACAGGATAAATATGGCTACACCTTC.

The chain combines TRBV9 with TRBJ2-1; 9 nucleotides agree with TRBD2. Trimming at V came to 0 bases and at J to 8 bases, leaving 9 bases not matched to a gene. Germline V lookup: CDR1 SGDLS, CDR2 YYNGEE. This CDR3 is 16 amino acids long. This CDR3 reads CASSVAAGGVSDEQFF. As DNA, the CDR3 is TGTGCCAGCAGCGTAGCGGCGGGAGGGGTGTCGGATGAGCAGTTCTTC.

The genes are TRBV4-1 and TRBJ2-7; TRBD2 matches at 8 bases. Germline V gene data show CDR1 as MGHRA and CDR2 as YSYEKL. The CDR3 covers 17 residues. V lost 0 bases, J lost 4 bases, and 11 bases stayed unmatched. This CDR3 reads CASSQDATSGLPYEQYF. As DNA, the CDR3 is TGCGCCAGCAGCCAAGACGCCACTAGCGGCCTCCCTTACGAGCAGTACTTC.

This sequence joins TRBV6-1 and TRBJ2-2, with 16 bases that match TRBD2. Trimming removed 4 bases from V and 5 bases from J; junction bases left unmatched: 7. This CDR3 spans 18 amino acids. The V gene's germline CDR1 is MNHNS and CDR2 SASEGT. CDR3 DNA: TGTGCCAGCAGTGCGGGGGGACTAGCGGGAGGGTTGACCGGGGAGCTGTTTTTT. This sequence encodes CASSAGGLAGGLTGELFF.

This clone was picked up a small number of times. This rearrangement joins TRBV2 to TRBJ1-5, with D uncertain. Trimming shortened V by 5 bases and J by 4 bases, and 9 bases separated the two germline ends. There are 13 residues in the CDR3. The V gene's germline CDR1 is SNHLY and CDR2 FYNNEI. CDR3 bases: TGTGCCAGCAGTAATGGAGGGAATCAGCCCCAGCATTTT. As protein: CASSNGGNQPQHF.

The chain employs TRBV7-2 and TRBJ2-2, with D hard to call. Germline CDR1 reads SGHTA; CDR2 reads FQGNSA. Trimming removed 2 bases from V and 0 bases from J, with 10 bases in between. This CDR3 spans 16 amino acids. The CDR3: CASSLLGLANTGELFF. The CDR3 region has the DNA TGTGCCAGCAGCTTATTAGGTCTGGCGAACACCGGGGAGCTGTTTTTT.

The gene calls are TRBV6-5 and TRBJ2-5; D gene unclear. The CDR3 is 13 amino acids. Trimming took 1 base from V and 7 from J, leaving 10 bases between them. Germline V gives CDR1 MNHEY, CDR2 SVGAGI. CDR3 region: CASSYLLTGTQYF. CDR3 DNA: TGTGCCAGCAGTTACTTACTAACGGGGACCCAGTACTTC.

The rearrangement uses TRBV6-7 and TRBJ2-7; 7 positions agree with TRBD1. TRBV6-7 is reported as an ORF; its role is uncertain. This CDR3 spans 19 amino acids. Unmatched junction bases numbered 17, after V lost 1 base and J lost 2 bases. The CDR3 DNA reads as TGTGCCAGCAGTTACTGTTGTGAGGGGGCGCATCCTACCCCCTACGAGCAGTACTTC. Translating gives CASSYCCEGAHPTPYEQYF.

DNA of the CDR3: TGTGCCACCAGCCCCCGGACTCTAATCAGCAATGAGCAGTTCTTC. Its translation is CATSPRTLISNEQFF. The chain recombines TRBV15 with TRBJ2-1; D is perhaps TRBD2 (5 bases). Deletions cut 5 bases from V and 6 bases from J, with 17 bases between. The CDR3 totals 15 residues. Germline-derived CDR1 and CDR2 are LNHNV and YYDKDF (reference sequence).

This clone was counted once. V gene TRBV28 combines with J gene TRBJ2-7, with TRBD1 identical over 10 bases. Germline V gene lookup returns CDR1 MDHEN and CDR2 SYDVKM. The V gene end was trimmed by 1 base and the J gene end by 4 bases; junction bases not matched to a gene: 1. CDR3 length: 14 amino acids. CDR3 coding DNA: TGTGCCAGCAGTTTATCGGGACAGGGGTACGAGCAGTACTTC. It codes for CASSLSGQGYEQYF.

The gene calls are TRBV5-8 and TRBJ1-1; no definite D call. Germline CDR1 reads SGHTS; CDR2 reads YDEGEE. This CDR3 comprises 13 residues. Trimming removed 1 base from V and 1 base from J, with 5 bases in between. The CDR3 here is CASSLWRNTEAFF. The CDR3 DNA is TGTGCCAGCAGCTTGTGGAGGAACACTGAAGCTTTCTTT.

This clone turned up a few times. The CDR3 DNA reads as TGTGCCAGCAGCGGGGGACAGGGGGAGTACGAGCAGTACTTC. The encoded protein is CASSGGQGEYEQYF. The J gene is TRBJ2-7, the V gene TRBV9; 11 nucleotides line up with TRBD1. The CDR3 sequence is 14 residues long. Germline CDR1 is SGDLS and CDR2 is YYNGEE. The V segment lost 3 bases and the J segment 4 bases; nucleotides outside the gene matches: 3.

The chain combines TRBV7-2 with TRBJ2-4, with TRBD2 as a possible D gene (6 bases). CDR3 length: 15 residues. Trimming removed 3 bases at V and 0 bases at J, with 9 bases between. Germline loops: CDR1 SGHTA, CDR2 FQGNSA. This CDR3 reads CASSLGGIAKNIQYF. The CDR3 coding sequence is TGTGCCAGCAGCTTGGGCGGGATAGCCAAAAACATTCAGTACTTC.

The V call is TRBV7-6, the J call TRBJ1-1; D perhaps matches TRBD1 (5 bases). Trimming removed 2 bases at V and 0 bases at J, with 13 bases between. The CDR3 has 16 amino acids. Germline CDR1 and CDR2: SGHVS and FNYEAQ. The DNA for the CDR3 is TGTGCCAGCAGCTTATATCAGGGACCGATGAACACTGAAGCTTTCTTT. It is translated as CASSLYQGPMNTEAFF.

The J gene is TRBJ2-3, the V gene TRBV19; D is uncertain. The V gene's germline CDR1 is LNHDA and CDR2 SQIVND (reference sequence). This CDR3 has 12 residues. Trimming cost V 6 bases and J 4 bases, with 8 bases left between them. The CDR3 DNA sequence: TGTGCCAGTAGCGATACGGCAGATACGCAGTATTTT. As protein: CASSDTADTQYF.

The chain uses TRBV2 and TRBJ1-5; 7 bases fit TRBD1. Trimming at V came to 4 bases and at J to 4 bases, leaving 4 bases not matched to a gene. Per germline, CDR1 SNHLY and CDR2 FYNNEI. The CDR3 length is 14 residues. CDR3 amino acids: CASSASGGNQPQHF. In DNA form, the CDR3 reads TGTGCCAGCAGTGCTTCAGGGGGGAATCAGCCCCAGCATTTT. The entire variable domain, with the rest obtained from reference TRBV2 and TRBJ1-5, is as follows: EPEVTQTPSHQVTQMGQEVILRCVPISNHLYFYWYRQILGQKVEFLVSFYNNEISEKSEIFDDQFSVERPDGSNFTLKIRSTKLEDSAMYFCASSASGGNQPQHFGDGTRLSIL.

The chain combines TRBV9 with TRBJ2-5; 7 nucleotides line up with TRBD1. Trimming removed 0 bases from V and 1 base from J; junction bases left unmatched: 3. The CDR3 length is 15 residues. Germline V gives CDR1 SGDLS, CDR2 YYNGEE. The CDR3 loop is CASSVVGTVQETQYF. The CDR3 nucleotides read TGTGCCAGCAGCGTAGTTGGGACAGTCCAAGAGACCCAGTACTTC.

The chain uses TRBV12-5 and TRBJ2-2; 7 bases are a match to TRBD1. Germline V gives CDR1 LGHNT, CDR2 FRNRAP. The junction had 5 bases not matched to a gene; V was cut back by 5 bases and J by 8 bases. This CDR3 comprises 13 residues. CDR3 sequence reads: CASGADRVGELFF. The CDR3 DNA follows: TGTGCTAGTGGTGCCGACAGGGTTGGGGAGCTGTTTTTT.

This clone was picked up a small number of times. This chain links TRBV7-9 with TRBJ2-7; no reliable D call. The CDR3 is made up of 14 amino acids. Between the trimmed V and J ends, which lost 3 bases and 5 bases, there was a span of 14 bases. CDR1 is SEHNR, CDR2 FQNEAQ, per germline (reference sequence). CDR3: CASSFGGERHEQYF. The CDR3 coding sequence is TGTGCCAGCAGCTTCGGCGGAGAGAGGCACGAGCAGTACTTC.

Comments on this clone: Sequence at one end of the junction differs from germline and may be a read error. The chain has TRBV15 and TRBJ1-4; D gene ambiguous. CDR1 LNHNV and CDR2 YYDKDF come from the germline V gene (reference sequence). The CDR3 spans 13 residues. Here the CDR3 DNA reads TGTGCCACCAGCAGAGAAGCGAATGGAAAACTGTTTTTT. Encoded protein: CATSREANGKLFF.

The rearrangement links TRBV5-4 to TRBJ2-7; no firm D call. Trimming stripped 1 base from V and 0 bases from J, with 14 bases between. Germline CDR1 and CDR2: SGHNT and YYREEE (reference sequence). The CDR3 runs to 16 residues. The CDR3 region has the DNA TGTGCCAGCAGCTTGTCTGTCTGGTCTGACTCCTACGAGCAGTACTTC. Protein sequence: CASSLSVWSDSYEQYF.

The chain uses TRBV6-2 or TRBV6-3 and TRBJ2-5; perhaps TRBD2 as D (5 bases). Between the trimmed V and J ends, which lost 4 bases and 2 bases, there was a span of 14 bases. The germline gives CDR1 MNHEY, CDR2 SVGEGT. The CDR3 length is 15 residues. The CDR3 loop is CASSWTGDPQETQYF. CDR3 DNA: TGTGCCAGCAGTTGGACTGGAGATCCTCAAGAGACCCAGTACTTC.

The CDR3 DNA follows: TGTGCCAGCAGGAGACCTTGGGACCGACCTAGCAATCAGCCCCAGCATTTT. Amino acid sequence: CASRRPWDRPSNQPQHF. The chain combines TRBV28 with TRBJ1-5, with D perhaps matching TRBD1 (5 bases). V was clipped by 6 bases and J by 0 bases, with 18 bases between them. The CDR3 is 17 residues long. Germline V gives CDR1 MDHEN, CDR2 SYDVKM.

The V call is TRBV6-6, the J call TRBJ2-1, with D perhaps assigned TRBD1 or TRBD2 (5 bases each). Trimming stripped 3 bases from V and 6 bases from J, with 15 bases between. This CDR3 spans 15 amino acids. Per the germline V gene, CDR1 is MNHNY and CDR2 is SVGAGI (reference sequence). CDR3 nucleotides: TGTGCCAGCAGTTATCGGGGCCTTCCCCTCAATGAGCAGTTCTTC. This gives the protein CASSYRGLPLNEQFF.